This T cell receptor beta chain was captured in a study of blood T cell repertoires in COVID-19. Study information: Specimens from acute and convalescent COVID-19 originated in the United States, Italy and Spain. The analysed material was cDNA or gDNA that came from T cells, B-cell-depleted T cells, or PBMCs.

The CDR3 extends over 13 amino acids. The V gene end was trimmed by 4 bases and the J gene end by 8 bases; junction bases not matched to a gene: 4. Generated by immunoSEQ multiplex PCR, the TCRdb table keeps only in-frame clones and is missing some. The table shows 40,000 to 60,000 clones, with over 90% occurring only once. Sample: peripheral blood. The chain uses TRBV12-3 or TRBV12-4 and TRBJ1-4; TRBD1 matches at 7 bases. This clonotype was sampled from a man aged 60 to 69 with COVID-19, enrolled during active disease. DNA of the CDR3: TGTGCCAGCAGTTGGGACAGACGGGAAAAACTGTTTTTT. Its protein product is CASSWDRREKLFF.